A single T cell receptor (beta chain) is shown here with its context. This clone's antigen is unknown. No base quality values were provided; no much bigger clone lies one nucleotide off. In light of the paper, this sample's time point label describes: about 28 days (+/-7) after the second vaccine dose. AZD1222 recipients whose second dose came at about 4 weeks and those whose second dose came at about 12 weeks were combined into one group, since spike-specific TCR depth and breadth did not differ between the two schedules. The vaccinee samples were drawn from two UK trials, COV001 and COV002, one of which was a single-blind randomized controlled phase 2/3 trial testing AZD1222 (ChAdOx1 nCoV-19) in healthy adults. Trial participant PBMC samples were collected at day 0 and day 28 after the second dose for TCRbeta chain sequencing. The CDR3 regions of human TCRbeta chains were analyzed by immunosequencing. In the original analysis: TCRs in the repertoires were matched against a reference library of SARS-CoV-2-specific TCRs that had been generated with the MIRA antigen-specificity platform. Breadth meant the fraction of unique TCRs that were SARS-CoV-2-associated, whereas depth meant the fraction of total T cells that were SARS-CoV-2-associated. Using the MIRA data, each spike-specific TCR was assigned both to the spike region to which the TCR was reactive and to a CD4 or CD8 class. Log10-transformed breadth and depth values were compared by one-way ANOVA with Sidak's multiple comparisons tests. The immuneACCESS repertoire file appears here via TCRdb, limited to in-frame rearrangements. These files lack a portion of the clones; in checked studies, under half of the deficit traces to unresolved V genes, and the cause of the others is not known. For V, J and clone size, that table is used; D and trimming come from the DNA. For this sample the table gives fewer than 200,000 clones, of which approximately 87% were detected only once. 4.3% of the sample rests with the top ten.

Per the germline V gene, MNHNS is the CDR1 and SASEGT is the CDR2. V is pruned by 2 bases and J by 6 bases, leaving 8 bases of the junction without a gene match. From its cysteine to its phenylalanine, the CDR3 spans 15 amino acids. The DNA shown is the 45-base CDR3, in frame from base 1. These data come from a study of T cell responses to AZD1222 COVID-19 vaccine (TCRdb year 2021). For the study in its entirety: A total of approximately 230 trial participants underwent TCR sequencing, of whom 200 to 220 received two doses of AZD1222 and around 26 received two doses of the MenACWY control vaccine. Trial participants were enrolled by age into subgroups of 18-55, 56-69 and 70-plus years, and roughly 160, 29 and 62 TCR-sequenced participants, respectively, were included in these subgroups.

General conclusions and limits of the study: Participants were mostly white British and included more females than males, and it was suggested by the authors that clonal diversity may have been underestimated. After two AZD1222 doses, spike-specific TCR breadth and depth were significantly higher than at day 0 and than in MenACWY recipients. Because no day 14 peak-response samples were available, repertoires were characterized only after the peak T cell response. In the small 56-69-year group, the increase in depth fell short of significance, most likely because of low power. Reportedly, almost half of the unique spike-specific TCRs recognized epitopes lying outside the regions that are mutated in the B.1.351 and B.1.1.7 variants. Conclusions about previously exposed vaccinees are limited, since just a handful of AZD1222 recipients were seropositive for SARS-CoV-2 at baseline. CD4 TCRs associated with the vaccine covered the entire spike protein, and the dominant responses were in regions 160-218 and 743-854.

The material sequenced was peripheral blood, taken 28 days after the second AZD1222 dose. The clonotype originates from an adult who received the AZD1222 COVID-19 vaccine. Rearrangement joined TRBV6-1 to TRBJ2-3; 7 bases in the middle match TRBD2. The nucleotides are TGTGCCAGCAGTGAACCTCAGGGACTAAGGGATACGCAGTATTTT. Its coded protein is CASSEPQGLRDTQYF.